The clone carrying this T cell receptor (beta chain) was recorded at least ten times. Antigen unknown. TCRdb passed the reads through MiXCR, listing each CDR3 protein once. Of around 530,000 distinct CDR3 sequences in the sample, roughly 29% were seen once. These data are taken from a study of T cell repertoires in cytomegalovirus infection. Study-level findings and limits: Totalled public TCR beta family frequency picked out people who carried CMV plus the relevant HLA.

The V end lost 6 bases, the J end lost 7 bases, and 16 bases lay between the germline ends. Per the germline V gene, CDR1 is SEHNR and CDR2 is FQNEAQ (reference sequence). This CDR3 has 14 amino acids. Input material: PBMCs. This sequence was found in a human donor in good health (CMV status not recorded). Some clones in this sample may be carry-over from other donors' samples. The chain recombines TRBV7-9 with TRBJ2-1; no reliable D call. The CDR3 region has the DNA TGTGCCAGCAGTTTCCAGGAGTGGGGTAATGAGCAGTTCTTC. It translates to CASSFQEWGNEQFF.